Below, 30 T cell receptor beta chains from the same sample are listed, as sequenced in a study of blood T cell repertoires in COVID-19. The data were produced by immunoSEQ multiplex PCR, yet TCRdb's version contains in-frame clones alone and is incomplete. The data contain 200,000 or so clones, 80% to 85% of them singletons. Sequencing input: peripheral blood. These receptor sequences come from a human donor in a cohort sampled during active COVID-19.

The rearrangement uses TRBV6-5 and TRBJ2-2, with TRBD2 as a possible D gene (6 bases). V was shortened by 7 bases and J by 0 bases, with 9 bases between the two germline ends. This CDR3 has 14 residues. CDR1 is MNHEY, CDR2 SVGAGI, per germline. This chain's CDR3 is CASMGRTNTGELFF. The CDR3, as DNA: TGTGCCAGCATGGGGAGGACGAACACCGGGGAGCTGTTTTTT.

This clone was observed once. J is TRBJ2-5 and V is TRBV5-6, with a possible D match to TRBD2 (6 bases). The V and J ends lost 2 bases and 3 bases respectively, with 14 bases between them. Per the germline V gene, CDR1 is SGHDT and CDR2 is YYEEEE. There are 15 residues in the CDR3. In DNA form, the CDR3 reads TGTGCCAGCAGCTTACCCCTTGGGGGGAAAGAGACCCAGTACTTC. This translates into CASSLPLGGKETQYF.

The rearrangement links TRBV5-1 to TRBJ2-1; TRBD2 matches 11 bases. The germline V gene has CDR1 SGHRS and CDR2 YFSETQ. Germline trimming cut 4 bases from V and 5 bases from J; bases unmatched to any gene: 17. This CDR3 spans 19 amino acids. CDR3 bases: TGCGCCAGCAGCCGACCTTCGAGACTAGCGGGGCTAGCCGACAATGAGCAGTTCTTC. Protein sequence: CASSRPSRLAGLADNEQFF.

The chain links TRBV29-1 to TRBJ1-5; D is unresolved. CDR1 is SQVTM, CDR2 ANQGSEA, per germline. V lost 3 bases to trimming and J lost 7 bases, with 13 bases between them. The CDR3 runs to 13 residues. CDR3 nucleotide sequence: TGCAGCGTTGAGGCGGGAGAGGGCCAGCCCCAGCATTTT. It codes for CSVEAGEGQPQHF.

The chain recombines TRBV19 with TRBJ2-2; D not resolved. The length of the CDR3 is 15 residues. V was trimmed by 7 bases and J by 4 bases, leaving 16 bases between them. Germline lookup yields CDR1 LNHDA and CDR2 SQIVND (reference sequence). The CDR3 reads CASTSGGRFTGELFF. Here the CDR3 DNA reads TGTGCCAGTACCAGTGGCGGTCGGTTCACCGGGGAGCTGTTTTTT.

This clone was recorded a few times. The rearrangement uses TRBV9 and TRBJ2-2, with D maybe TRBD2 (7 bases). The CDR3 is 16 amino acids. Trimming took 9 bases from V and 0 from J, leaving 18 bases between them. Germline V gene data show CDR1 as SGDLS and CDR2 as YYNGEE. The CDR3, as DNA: TGTGCCACCGACCAAGGGGGGGCTTCGAACACCGGGGAGCTGTTTTTT. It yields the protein CATDQGGASNTGELFF.

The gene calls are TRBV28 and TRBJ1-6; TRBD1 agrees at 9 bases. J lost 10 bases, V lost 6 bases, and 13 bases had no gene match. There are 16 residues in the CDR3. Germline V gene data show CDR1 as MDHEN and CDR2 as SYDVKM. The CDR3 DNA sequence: TGTGCCAGCAGCCTGAGGACAGGGGAGGTTAGGTCACCCCTCCACTTT. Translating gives CASSLRTGEVRSPLHF.

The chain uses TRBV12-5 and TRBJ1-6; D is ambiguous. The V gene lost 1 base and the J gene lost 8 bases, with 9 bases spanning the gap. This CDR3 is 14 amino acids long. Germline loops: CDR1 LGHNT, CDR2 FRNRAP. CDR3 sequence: CASGLAPGDSPLHF. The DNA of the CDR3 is TGTGCTAGTGGTTTGGCCCCAGGTGATTCACCCCTCCACTTT.

Here the CDR3 reads CASTNNQETQYF. CDR3 nucleotides: TGTGCCAGCACTAATAACCAAGAGACCCAGTACTTC. The chain combines TRBV12-3 or TRBV12-4 with TRBJ2-5; D call uncertain. The CDR3 spans 12 residues. V was cut by 7 bases and J by 0 bases, with 6 bases left in between.

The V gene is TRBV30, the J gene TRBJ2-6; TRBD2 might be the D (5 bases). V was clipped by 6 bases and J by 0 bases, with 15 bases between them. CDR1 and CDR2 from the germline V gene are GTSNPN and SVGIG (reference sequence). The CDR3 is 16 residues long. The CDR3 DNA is TGTGCCTGCGAAACAGCGGTGCTCTCTGGGGCCAACGTCCTGACTTTC. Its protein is CACETAVLSGANVLTF.

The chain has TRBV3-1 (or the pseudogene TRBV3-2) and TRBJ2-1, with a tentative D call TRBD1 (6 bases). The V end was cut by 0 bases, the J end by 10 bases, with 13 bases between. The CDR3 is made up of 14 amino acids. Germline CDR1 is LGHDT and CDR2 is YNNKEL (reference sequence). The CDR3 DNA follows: TGTGCCAGCAGCCAAGACCAGGGGTTGGACGAGCAGTTCTTC. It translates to CASSQDQGLDEQFF.

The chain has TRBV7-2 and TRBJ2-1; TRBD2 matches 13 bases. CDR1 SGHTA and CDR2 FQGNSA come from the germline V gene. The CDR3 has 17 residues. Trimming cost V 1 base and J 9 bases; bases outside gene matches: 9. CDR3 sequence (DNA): TGTGCCAGCAGCTTAGAGGGGGGGACTAGCGGGAAAGGTGAGCAGTTCTTC. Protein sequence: CASSLEGGTSGKGEQFF.

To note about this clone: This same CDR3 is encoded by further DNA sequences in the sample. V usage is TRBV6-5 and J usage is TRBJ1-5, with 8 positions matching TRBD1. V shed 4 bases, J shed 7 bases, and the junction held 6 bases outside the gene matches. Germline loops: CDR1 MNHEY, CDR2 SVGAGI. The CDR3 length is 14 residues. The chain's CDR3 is CASSSRTGNQPQHF. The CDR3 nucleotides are TGTGCCAGCAGTTCCCGGACAGGGAACCAGCCCCAGCATTTT.

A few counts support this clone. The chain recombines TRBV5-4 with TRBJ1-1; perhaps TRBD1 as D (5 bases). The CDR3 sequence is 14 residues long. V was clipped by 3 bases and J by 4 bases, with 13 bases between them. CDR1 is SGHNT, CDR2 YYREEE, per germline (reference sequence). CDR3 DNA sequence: TGTGCCAGCAGCTCTCTCCAGGGCGGCACTGAAGCTTTCTTT. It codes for CASSSLQGGTEAFF. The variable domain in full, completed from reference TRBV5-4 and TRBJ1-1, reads ETGVTQSPTHLIKTRGQQVTLRCSSQSGHNTVSWYQQALGQGPQFIFQYYREEENGRGNFPPRFSGLQFPNYSSELNVNALELDDSALYLCASSSLQGGTEAFFGQGTRLTVV.

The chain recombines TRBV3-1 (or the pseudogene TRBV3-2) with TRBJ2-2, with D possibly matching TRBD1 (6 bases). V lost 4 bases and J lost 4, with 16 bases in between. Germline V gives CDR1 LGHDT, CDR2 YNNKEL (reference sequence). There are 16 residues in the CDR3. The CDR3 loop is CASSPHRVGGTGELFF. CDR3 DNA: TGTGCCAGCAGCCCTCATAGGGTAGGGGGCACCGGGGAGCTGTTTTTT.

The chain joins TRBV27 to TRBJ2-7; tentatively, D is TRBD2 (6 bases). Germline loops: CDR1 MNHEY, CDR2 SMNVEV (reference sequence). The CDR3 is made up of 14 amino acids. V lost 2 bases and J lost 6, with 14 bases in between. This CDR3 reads CASSLQEGLGEQYF. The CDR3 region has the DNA TGTGCCAGCAGTTTACAAGAGGGACTGGGCGAGCAGTACTTC.

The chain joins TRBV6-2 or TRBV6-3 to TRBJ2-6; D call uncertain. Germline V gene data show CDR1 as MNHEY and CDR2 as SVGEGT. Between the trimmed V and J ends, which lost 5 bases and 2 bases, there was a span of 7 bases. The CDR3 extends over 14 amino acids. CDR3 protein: CASSRTAGANVLTF. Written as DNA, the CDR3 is TGTGCCAGCAGTAGAACAGCTGGGGCCAACGTCCTGACTTTC.

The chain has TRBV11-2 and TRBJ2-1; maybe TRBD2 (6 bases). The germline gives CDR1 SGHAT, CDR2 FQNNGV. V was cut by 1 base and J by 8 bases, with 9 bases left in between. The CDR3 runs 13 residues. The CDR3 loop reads CASSLVPGDEQFF. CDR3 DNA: TGTGCCAGCAGCTTAGTTCCGGGAGATGAGCAGTTCTTC.

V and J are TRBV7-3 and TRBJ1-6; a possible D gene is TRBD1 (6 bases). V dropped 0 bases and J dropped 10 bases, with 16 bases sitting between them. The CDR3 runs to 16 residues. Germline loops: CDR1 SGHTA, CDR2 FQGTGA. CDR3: CASSLTPPGAGSPLHF. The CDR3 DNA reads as TGTGCCAGCAGCTTAACCCCACCAGGGGCCGGATCACCCCTCCACTTT.

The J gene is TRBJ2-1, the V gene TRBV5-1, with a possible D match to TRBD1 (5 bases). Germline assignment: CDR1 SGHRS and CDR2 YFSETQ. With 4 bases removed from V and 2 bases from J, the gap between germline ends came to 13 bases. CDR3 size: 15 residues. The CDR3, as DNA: TGCGCCAGCAGCCTACAGGCGAAAACCTACAATGAGCAGTTCTTC. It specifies CASSLQAKTYNEQFF.

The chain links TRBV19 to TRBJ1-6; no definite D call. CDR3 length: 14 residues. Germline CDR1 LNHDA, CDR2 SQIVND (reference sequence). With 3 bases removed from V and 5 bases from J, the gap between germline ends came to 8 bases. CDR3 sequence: CASSIARHNSPLHF. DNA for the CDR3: TGTGCCAGTAGTATCGCGCGGCATAATTCACCCCTCCACTTT.

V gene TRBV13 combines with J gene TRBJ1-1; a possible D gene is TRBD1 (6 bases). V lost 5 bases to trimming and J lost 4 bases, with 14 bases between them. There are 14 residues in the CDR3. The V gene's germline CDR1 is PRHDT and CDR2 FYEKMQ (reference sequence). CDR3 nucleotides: TGTGCCAGCAGCCTAGAGGGGGGGATCACTGAAGCTTTCTTT. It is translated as CASSLEGGITEAFF.

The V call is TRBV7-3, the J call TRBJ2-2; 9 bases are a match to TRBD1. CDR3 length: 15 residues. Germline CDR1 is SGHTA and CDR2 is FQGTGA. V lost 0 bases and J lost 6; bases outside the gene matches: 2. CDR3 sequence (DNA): TGTGCCAGCAGCTTAACGGGACAGGGAGCCGGGGAGCTGTTTTTT. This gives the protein CASSLTGQGAGELFF.

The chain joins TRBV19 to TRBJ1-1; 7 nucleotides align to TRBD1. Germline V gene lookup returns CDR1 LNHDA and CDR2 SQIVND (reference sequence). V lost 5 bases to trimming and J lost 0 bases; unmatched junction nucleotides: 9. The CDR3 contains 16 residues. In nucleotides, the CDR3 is TGTGCCAGTAGTCCTCTGACAGGGTCAATGAACACTGAAGCTTTCTTT. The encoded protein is CASSPLTGSMNTEAFF.

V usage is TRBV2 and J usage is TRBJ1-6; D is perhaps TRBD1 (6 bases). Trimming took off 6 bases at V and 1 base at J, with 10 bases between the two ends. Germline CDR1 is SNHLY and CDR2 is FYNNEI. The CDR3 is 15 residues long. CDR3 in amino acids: CASSETGSYNSPLHF. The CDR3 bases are TGTGCCAGCAGCGAAACAGGGTCCTATAATTCACCCCTCCACTTT.

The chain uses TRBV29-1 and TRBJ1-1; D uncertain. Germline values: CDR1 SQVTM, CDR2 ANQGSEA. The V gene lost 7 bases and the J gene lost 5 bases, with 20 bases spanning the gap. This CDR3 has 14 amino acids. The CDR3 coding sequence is TGCAGCGGAACGAAACTTAGATCGGGTACTGAAGCTTTCTTT. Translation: CSGTKLRSGTEAFF.

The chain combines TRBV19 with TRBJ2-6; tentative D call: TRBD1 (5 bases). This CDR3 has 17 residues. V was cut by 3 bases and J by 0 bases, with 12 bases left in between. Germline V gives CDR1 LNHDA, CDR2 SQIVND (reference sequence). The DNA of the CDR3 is TGTGCCAGTAGTATTTTAGGGGCGAACTCTGGGGCCAACGTCCTGACTTTC. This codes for CASSILGANSGANVLTF.

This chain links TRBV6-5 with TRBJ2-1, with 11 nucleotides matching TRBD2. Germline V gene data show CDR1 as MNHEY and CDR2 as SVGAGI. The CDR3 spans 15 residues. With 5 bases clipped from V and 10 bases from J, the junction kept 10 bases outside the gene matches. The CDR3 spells CASSHTSGSPLEQFF. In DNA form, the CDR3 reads TGTGCCAGCAGTCACACTAGCGGGAGTCCCTTGGAGCAGTTCTTC.

Here the CDR3 DNA reads TGCGCCAGCAGCCCATCCGCGGGGCGCATACCGGGGTTCACAGATACGCAGTATTTT. This encodes CASSPSAGRIPGFTDTQYF. The V gene is TRBV5-1, the J gene TRBJ2-3; TRBD2 is a possible D gene (6 bases). The CDR3 has 19 residues. V dropped 4 bases and J dropped 2 bases, with 26 bases sitting between them. The V gene's germline CDR1 is SGHRS and CDR2 YFSETQ.

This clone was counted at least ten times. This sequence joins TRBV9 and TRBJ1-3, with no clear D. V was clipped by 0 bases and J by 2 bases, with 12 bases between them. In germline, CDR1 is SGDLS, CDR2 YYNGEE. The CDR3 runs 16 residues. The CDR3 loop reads CASSVGAYGTGNTIYF. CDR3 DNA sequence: TGTGCCAGCAGCGTAGGGGCCTACGGGACTGGAAACACCATATATTTT.